Each of the 16 T cell receptor beta chains below was sequenced from the same sample in a study of a mutant IDH1 vaccine in newly diagnosed glioma. TCRdb's table, derived via immunoSEQ multiplex PCR, lists solely in-frame clones and lacks some. The sample yields roughly 25,000 clones, around four fifths seen once. Antigen specificity for these receptors is unknown. Time point of the sample: week 35, safety follow-up. In every dose of vaccine, 300 ug of mutant IDH1 20-mer peptide was given alongside topical imiquimod. The source material was PBMCs, sampled from a glioma patient whose treatment included an IDH1 peptide vaccine. The receptors shown here come from a man aged 25-40 years with glioma.

The chain employs TRBV7-9 and TRBJ2-7, with TRBD1 identical over 8 bases. Trimming at V came to 5 bases and at J to 3 bases, leaving 9 bases not matched to a gene. There are 15 residues in the CDR3. Germline CDR1 SEHNR, CDR2 FQNEAQ (reference sequence). This CDR3 reads CASSPPTTGVYEQYF. In nucleotides, the CDR3 is TGTGCCAGCAGCCCTCCAACGACAGGGGTCTACGAGCAGTACTTC.

CDR3 in DNA: TGTGCCTGGAATCGCGGGGGGGGGAACACTGAAGCTTTCTTT. Amino acids: CAWNRGGGNTEAFF. The rearrangement links TRBV30 to TRBJ1-1; TRBD1 might be the D (5 bases). CDR3 length equals 14 residues. Germline CDR1 GTSNPN, CDR2 SVGIG (reference sequence). Trimming removed 4 bases from V and 1 base from J, with 13 bases in between.

This chain uses TRBV19 with TRBJ1-3; D is ambiguous. Trimming removed 7 bases at V and 0 bases at J, with 10 bases between. This CDR3 region has 14 residues. Looked up from germline, CDR1 is LNHDA and CDR2 is SQIVND (reference sequence). The CDR3 nucleotides read TGTGCCAGTATGACCGGGAGCTCTGGAAACACCATATATTTT. Its protein is CASMTGSSGNTIYF.

The CDR3 spells CASSAQETQYF. In nucleotides, the CDR3 is TGTGCCAGCAGCGCCCAAGAGACCCAGTACTTC. V and J are TRBV5-6 and TRBJ2-5, with D uncertain. Germline CDR1 is SGHDT and CDR2 is YYEEEE. Deletions cut 4 bases from V and 1 base from J, with 2 bases between. The CDR3 runs to 11 residues.

The rearrangement uses TRBV30 and TRBJ2-1; tentatively, D is TRBD1 (6 bases). CDR3 length: 13 amino acids. Germline V gene lookup returns CDR1 GTSNPN and CDR2 SVGIG (reference sequence). Trimming took off 4 bases at V and 8 bases at J, with 15 bases between the two ends. The CDR3 bases are TGTGCCTGGAATAACTTACAGGGCTATGAGCAGTTCTTC. Its translation is CAWNNLQGYEQFF.

CDR3 in amino acids: CASSPLGDTQYF. The CDR3, as DNA: TGTGCCAGCTCACCCTTGGGAGATACGCAGTATTTT. The V and J genes are TRBV18 and TRBJ2-3; no clear D. The CDR3 contains 12 residues. Deletions cut 3 bases from V and 5 bases from J, with 6 bases between. Germline V CDR1 and CDR2: KGHSH, LQKENI.

V is TRBV6-6 and J is TRBJ1-2, with D perhaps TRBD1 (5 bases). V was cut by 5 bases and J by 2 bases, with 9 bases left in between. Germline V gene lookup returns CDR1 MNHNY and CDR2 SVGAGI (reference sequence). CDR3 length: 13 residues. The CDR3 bases are TGTGCCAGCAGTCCGGGACTGAACTATGGCTACACCTTC. It encodes CASSPGLNYGYTF.

The rearrangement links TRBV4-1 to TRBJ1-1; D gene ambiguous. CDR1 and CDR2 (germline): MGHRA, YSYEKL. The V end was cut by 3 bases, the J end by 4 bases, with 9 bases between. The CDR3 consists of 13 residues. CDR3 protein: CASSHPHSTEAFF. The CDR3 DNA reads TGCGCCAGCAGCCACCCACACAGCACTGAAGCTTTCTTT.

This clone was observed once. The chain links TRBV19 to TRBJ1-1; 12 nucleotides align to TRBD1. This CDR3 comprises 15 residues. Germline V gene data show CDR1 as LNHDA and CDR2 as SQIVND (reference sequence). Losses at the gene ends were 8 bases for V and 5 bases for J; bases not matched to a gene: 9. CDR3 DNA sequence: TGTGCCAGTCTCAACCGGGACAGGGGGCAGACTGAAGCTTTCTTT. Translating it yields CASLNRDRGQTEAFF.

V gene TRBV19 combines with J gene TRBJ1-2, with D unclear. The CDR3 totals 13 residues. The germline V gene encodes CDR1 LNHDA and CDR2 SQIVND (reference sequence). V dropped 3 bases and J dropped 2 bases, with 7 bases sitting between them. CDR3 bases: TGTGCCAGTAGTATGGGCAGAAACTATGGCTACACCTTC. Protein sequence: CASSMGRNYGYTF.

This sequence joins TRBV1 and TRBJ2-3; the D segment call TRBD2 is taken from the table without a DNA check. TRBV1 is a pseudogene. The CDR3 is made up of 15 amino acids. The CDR3 region has the DNA TGCACCAGCAGTCCCGTGCTAGCGGAAGCAGATACGCAGTATTTT. This gives the protein CTSSPVLAEADTQYF.

This chain connects TRBV28 to TRBJ1-5, with D possibly matching TRBD1 (6 bases). The V gene lost 5 bases and the J gene lost 6 bases, with 14 bases spanning the gap. From germline, CDR1 is MDHEN and CDR2 SYDVKM. The CDR3 is made up of 14 amino acids. The CDR3 region is CASSQNRVAQPQHF. The CDR3 DNA sequence: TGTGCCAGCAGTCAAAACAGGGTGGCTCAGCCCCAGCATTTT.

With respect to this clone: The junction departs from the called germline gene at one end, perhaps through a read error. The genes are TRBV5-1 and TRBJ1-1; no clear D gene. Germline V gene lookup returns CDR1 SGHRS and CDR2 YFSETQ. There are 14 residues in the CDR3. The CDR3 region has the DNA TGCGCCAGCAGTTTGGGAGGGTGGAACACTGAAGCTTTCTTT. This codes for CASSLGGWNTEAFF.

J is TRBJ1-1 and V is TRBV11-1, with 9 bases that match TRBD1. The CDR3 runs 14 residues. Germline trimming cut 5 bases from V and 6 bases from J; bases unmatched to any gene: 7. Looked up from germline, CDR1 is SGHAT and CDR2 is FQDESV (reference sequence). CDR3: CASSPPGQGSEAFF. CDR3 DNA: TGTGCCAGCAGCCCCCCGGGACAGGGCTCTGAAGCTTTCTTT.

The chain carries TRBV14 and TRBJ1-2, with D possibly being TRBD1 (5 bases). The CDR3 length is 14 residues. V lost 4 bases to trimming and J lost 3 bases, with 12 bases between them. CDR1 and CDR2 (germline): SGHDN, FVKESK. CDR3 sequence reads: CASSLGGMDYGYTF. The DNA of the CDR3 is TGTGCCAGCAGCCTGGGGGGTATGGACTATGGCTACACCTTC.

The gene calls are TRBV30 and TRBJ1-2; possibly TRBD1 for D (5 bases). This CDR3 has 11 residues. V was shortened by 2 bases and J by 10 bases, with 11 bases between the two germline ends. Germline-derived CDR1 and CDR2 are GTSNPN and SVGIG (reference sequence). CDR3 loop: CAWSSSRDYTF. The CDR3 coding sequence is TGTGCCTGGAGTTCATCCAGGGACTACACCTTC.